This TCR beta chain was recorded in a study of cytomegalovirus exposure and HLA in healthy donors. Both 60 Vbeta primers and 13 Jbeta primers went into the PCR. Generated by immunoSEQ multiplex PCR, the TCRdb table keeps only in-frame clones and is missing some. The sample consists of tens of thousands of clones, approximately 71% of them appearing once. J gave up 7 bases and V 3 bases, and 6 bases lay outside the gene matches. The germline gives CDR1 SGHTS, CDR2 YDEGEE. The CDR3 length is 16 residues. The TCR was taken from a middle-aged man in good health and CMV-seronegative. The V and J genes are TRBV5-8 and TRBJ2-1, with 14 bases lining up with TRBD2. What was sequenced was PBMCs. The CDR3 sequence is CASSSPGTSGGNEQFF. Written as DNA, the CDR3 is TGTGCCAGCAGCTCCCCCGGGACTAGCGGGGGAAATGAGCAGTTCTTC.